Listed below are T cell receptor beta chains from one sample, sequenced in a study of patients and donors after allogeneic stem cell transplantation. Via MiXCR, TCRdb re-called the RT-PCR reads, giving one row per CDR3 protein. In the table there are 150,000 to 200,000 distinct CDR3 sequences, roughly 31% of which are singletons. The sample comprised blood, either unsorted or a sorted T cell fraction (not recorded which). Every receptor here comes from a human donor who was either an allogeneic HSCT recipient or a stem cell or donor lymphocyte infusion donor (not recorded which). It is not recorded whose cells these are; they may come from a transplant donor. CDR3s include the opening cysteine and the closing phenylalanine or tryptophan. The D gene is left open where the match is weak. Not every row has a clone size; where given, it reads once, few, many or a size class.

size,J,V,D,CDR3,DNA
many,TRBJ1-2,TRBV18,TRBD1,CASSETSGTAAYGYTF,TGTGCCAGCTCAGAAACTTCCGGGACAGCGGCCTATGGCTACACCTTC
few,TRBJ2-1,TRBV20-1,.,CSARPDYNEQFF,TGCAGTGCTAGACCGGACTACAATGAGCAGTTCTTC
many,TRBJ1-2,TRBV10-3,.,CAISDGYGYTF,TGTGCCATCAGTGATGGCTATGGCTACACCTTC
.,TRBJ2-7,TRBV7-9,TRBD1,CASSSRQGDLYEQYF,TGTGCCAGCAGCTCCCGACAGGGCGACCTCTACGAGCAGTACTTC
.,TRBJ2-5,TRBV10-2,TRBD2,CASRPSGRMQETQYF,TGCGCCAGCCGTCCTAGCGGGAGGATGCAAGAGACCCAGTACTTC
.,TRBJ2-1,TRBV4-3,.,CASSQVYSRGTYNEQFF,TGCGCCAGCAGCCAAGTCTACAGCCGAGGGACTTACAATGAGCAGTTCTTC
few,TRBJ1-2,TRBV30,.,CAWTGGPYYGYTF,TGTGCCTGGACCGGCGGACCCTACTATGGCTACACCTTC
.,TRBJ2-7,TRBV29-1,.,CSVLTLAYEQYF,TGCAGCGTTCTTACCCTCGCCTACGAGCAGTACTTC
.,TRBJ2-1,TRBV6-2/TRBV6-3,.,CASSYAEVEQFF,TGTGCCAGCAGTTACGCCGAGGTTGAGCAGTTCTTC
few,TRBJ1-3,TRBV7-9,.,CASSPRGISGNTIYF,TGTGCCAGCAGCCCCCGCGGGATATCTGGAAACACCATATATTTT
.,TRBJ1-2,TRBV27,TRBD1,CASSFHRDRGDYGYTF,TGTGCCAGCAGTTTCCACCGGGACAGGGGAGACTATGGCTACACCTTC
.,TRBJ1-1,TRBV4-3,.,CASSQDAGGGNTEAFF,TGCGCCAGCAGCCAAGACGCCGGGGGCGGGAACACTGAAGCTTTCTTT
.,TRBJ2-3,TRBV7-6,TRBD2,CASFRWATSGSGDTQYF,TGTGCCAGCTTTCGATGGGCTACTAGCGGGAGCGGAGATACGCAGTATTTT
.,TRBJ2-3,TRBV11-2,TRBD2,CASSLEGLADTQYF,TGTGCCAGCAGCTTAGAGGGACTAGCAGATACGCAGTATTTT
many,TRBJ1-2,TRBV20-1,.,CSARAGARGYGYTF,TGCAGTGCTAGAGCGGGGGCCAGGGGCTATGGCTACACCTTC
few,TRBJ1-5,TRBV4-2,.,CASSQDLLWGENSNQPQHF,TGTGCCAGCAGCCAAGATCTCTTATGGGGGGAAAATAGCAATCAGCCCCAGCATTTT
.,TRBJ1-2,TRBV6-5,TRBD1,CASSYSGTGVYGYTF,TGTGCCAGCAGTTACTCGGGGACAGGGGTGTATGGCTACACCTTC
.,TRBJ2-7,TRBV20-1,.,CSAQDFYRDPTYEQYF,TGCAGTGCCCAAGACTTCTACAGGGACCCAACCTACGAGCAGTACTTC
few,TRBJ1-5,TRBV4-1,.,CASSQWAYGDQPQHF,TGCGCCAGCAGCCAATGGGCGTACGGCGATCAGCCCCAGCATTTT
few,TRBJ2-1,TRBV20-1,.,CSARAIGSYNEQFF,TGCAGTGCTAGAGCCATAGGCAGTTACAATGAGCAGTTCTTC